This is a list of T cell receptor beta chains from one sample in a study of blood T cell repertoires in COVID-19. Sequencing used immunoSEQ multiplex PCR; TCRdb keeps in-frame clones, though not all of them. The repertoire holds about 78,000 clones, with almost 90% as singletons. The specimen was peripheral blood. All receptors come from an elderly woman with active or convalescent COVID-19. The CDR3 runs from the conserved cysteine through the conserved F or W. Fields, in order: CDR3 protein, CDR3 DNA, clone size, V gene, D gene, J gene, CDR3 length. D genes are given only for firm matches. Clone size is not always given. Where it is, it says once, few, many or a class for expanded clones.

cdr3_aa: CASSQTSGRPYEQYF
cdr3_nt: TGTGCCAGCAGCCAAACTAGCGGGAGGCCCTACGAGCAGTACTTC
clone_size: -
v_call: TRBV3-1/TRBV3-2
d_call: TRBD2
j_call: TRBJ2-7
cdr3_length: 15

cdr3_aa: CASSLEGLDEEQFF
cdr3_nt: TGTGCCAGCAGCTTAGAAGGACTAGACGAGGAGCAGTTCTTC
clone_size: -
v_call: TRBV5-5
d_call: TRBD2
j_call: TRBJ2-1
cdr3_length: 14

cdr3_aa: CASSLNRDEQYF
cdr3_nt: TGTGCCAGCAGTTTAAACAGGGACGAGCAGTACTTC
clone_size: -
v_call: TRBV28
d_call: -
j_call: TRBJ2-7
cdr3_length: 12

cdr3_aa: CASSISIGNLQETQYF
cdr3_nt: TGTGCCAGCAGCATCTCTATCGGGAACCTACAAGAGACCCAGTACTTC
clone_size: once
v_call: TRBV14
d_call: -
j_call: TRBJ2-5
cdr3_length: 16

cdr3_aa: CASSAGTPEKLFF
cdr3_nt: TGTGCCAGCAGCGCCGGGACTCCAGAAAAACTGTTTTTT
clone_size: once
v_call: TRBV9
d_call: -
j_call: TRBJ1-4
cdr3_length: 13

cdr3_aa: CASTTSEVLNTEAFF
cdr3_nt: TGTGCCAGTACTACGTCGGAGGTATTGAACACTGAAGCTTTCTTT
clone_size: -
v_call: TRBV19
d_call: -
j_call: TRBJ1-1
cdr3_length: 15

cdr3_aa: CASSIQGADTQYF
cdr3_nt: TGTGCCAGTAGTATCCAGGGGGCAGATACGCAGTATTTT
clone_size: once
v_call: TRBV19
d_call: TRBD1
j_call: TRBJ2-3
cdr3_length: 13

cdr3_aa: CASSIDRDYEQYF
cdr3_nt: TGTGCCAGTAGTATCGACAGGGACTACGAGCAGTACTTC
clone_size: -
v_call: TRBV19
d_call: TRBD1
j_call: TRBJ2-7
cdr3_length: 13

cdr3_aa: CASSQTSGRGNEQFF
cdr3_nt: TGTGCCAGCTCTCAGACTAGCGGGAGAGGAAATGAGCAGTTCTTC
clone_size: -
v_call: TRBV18
d_call: TRBD2
j_call: TRBJ2-1
cdr3_length: 15

cdr3_aa: CASSTDRGTNEKLFF
cdr3_nt: TGTGCCAGCAGTACGGACAGGGGTACTAATGAAAAACTGTTTTTT
clone_size: -
v_call: TRBV28
d_call: TRBD1
j_call: TRBJ1-4
cdr3_length: 15

cdr3_aa: CASSNGLTGGYEQFF
cdr3_nt: TGTGCCAGCAGTAATGGACTAACCGGGGGTTATGAGCAGTTCTTC
clone_size: -
v_call: TRBV6-2/TRBV6-3
d_call: -
j_call: TRBJ2-1
cdr3_length: 15

cdr3_aa: CSASPGTGGRGYTF
cdr3_nt: TGCAGTGCTAGTCCCGGGACAGGGGGTCGTGGCTACACCTTC
clone_size: -
v_call: TRBV20-1
d_call: TRBD1
j_call: TRBJ1-2
cdr3_length: 14

cdr3_aa: CASSPEIVETQYF
cdr3_nt: TGTGCCAGCTCACCAGAGATAGTAGAGACCCAGTACTTC
clone_size: -
v_call: TRBV18
d_call: -
j_call: TRBJ2-5
cdr3_length: 13

cdr3_aa: CASSSLAGKGSYNEQFF
cdr3_nt: TGTGCCAGCAGCTCACTAGCGGGAAAAGGATCCTACAATGAGCAGTTCTTC
clone_size: -
v_call: TRBV7-6
d_call: TRBD2
j_call: TRBJ2-1
cdr3_length: 17

cdr3_aa: CASNRQGAGGYTF
cdr3_nt: TGTGCCAGCAATAGACAGGGGGCAGGGGGCTACACCTTC
clone_size: -
v_call: TRBV28
d_call: TRBD1
j_call: TRBJ1-2
cdr3_length: 13

cdr3_aa: CASREANEQFF
cdr3_nt: TGTGCCAGCAGGGAGGCCAATGAGCAGTTCTTC
clone_size: -
v_call: TRBV6-5
d_call: -
j_call: TRBJ2-1
cdr3_length: 11

cdr3_aa: CASSSPPGNMNTEAFF
cdr3_nt: TGTGCCAGCAGCTCCCCCCCGGGGAATATGAACACTGAAGCTTTCTTT
clone_size: -
v_call: TRBV4-2
d_call: -
j_call: TRBJ1-1
cdr3_length: 16

cdr3_aa: CASSADSTNYGYTF
cdr3_nt: TGTGCCAGTAGTGCTGACAGCACTAACTATGGCTACACCTTC
clone_size: -
v_call: TRBV19
d_call: -
j_call: TRBJ1-2
cdr3_length: 14

cdr3_aa: CASTSGSWYEQFF
cdr3_nt: TGTGCCAGCACTAGCGGGAGTTGGTATGAGCAGTTCTTC
clone_size: -
v_call: TRBV28
d_call: TRBD2
j_call: TRBJ2-1
cdr3_length: 13

cdr3_aa: CAVGRVRTDTQYF
cdr3_nt: TGTGCAGTCGGGAGGGTGAGGACAGATACGCAGTATTTT
clone_size: -
v_call: TRBV7-2
d_call: TRBD2
j_call: TRBJ2-3
cdr3_length: 13

cdr3_aa: CAISERQGYTIYF
cdr3_nt: TGTGCCATCAGTGAAAGACAGGGTTACACCATATATTTT
clone_size: few
v_call: TRBV10-3
d_call: TRBD1
j_call: TRBJ1-3
cdr3_length: 13

cdr3_aa: CASSKYITGELFF
cdr3_nt: TGTGCCAGCAGCAAATACATCACCGGGGAGCTGTTTTTT
clone_size: -
v_call: TRBV7-9
d_call: -
j_call: TRBJ2-2
cdr3_length: 13

cdr3_aa: CASSPGLAGVSPSTDTQYF
cdr3_nt: TGTGCCAGCTCCCCGGGCCTAGCGGGGGTAAGCCCTAGCACAGATACGCAGTATTTT
clone_size: -
v_call: TRBV7-7
d_call: TRBD2
j_call: TRBJ2-3
cdr3_length: 19

cdr3_aa: CASSLTGNTEAFF
cdr3_nt: TGTGCCAGCAGCCTGACGGGAAACACTGAAGCTTTCTTT
clone_size: -
v_call: TRBV3-1/TRBV3-2
d_call: -
j_call: TRBJ1-1
cdr3_length: 13